The 12 T cell receptor beta chains below come from one sample, sequenced in a study of shared clonotypes between healthy human individuals. Using immunoSEQ multiplex PCR, the repertoire was profiled, and TCRdb retains in-frame clones only, with some absent. This table holds around 1 million clones, 76% found once. Sequencing was carried out using memory CD4+ T cells sorted from blood. The subset here: CD45RA-negative fraction. These receptors were collected from a man younger than 35 in good health.

The chain carries TRBV5-1 and TRBJ2-7, with a tentative D call TRBD2 (5 bases). Between the trimmed V and J ends, which lost 4 bases and 5 bases, there was a span of 22 bases. CDR1 and CDR2 from the germline V gene are SGHRS and YFSETQ. The CDR3 contains 16 residues. The chain's CDR3 is CASSLTPGSLVDEQYF. For the CDR3, the DNA is TGCGCCAGCAGCCTCACCCCGGGGAGCTTGGTCGACGAGCAGTACTTC.

As to this clone: Within the sample, other DNA sequences also encode this same CDR3. The gene calls are TRBV5-1 and TRBJ2-7; TRBD1 aligns across 7 bases. The junction had 3 bases not matched to a gene; V was cut back by 0 bases and J by 3 bases. Germline V lookup: CDR1 SGHRS, CDR2 YFSETQ. The CDR3 length is 14 residues. The CDR3 here is CASSLGQGVYEQYF. The CDR3 bases are TGCGCCAGCAGCTTGGGACAGGGCGTCTACGAGCAGTACTTC.

The rearrangement joins TRBV6-1 to TRBJ2-2; 8 bases are shared with TRBD1. Germline V gives CDR1 MNHNS, CDR2 SASEGT. The V segment lost 1 base and the J segment 7 bases; nucleotides outside the gene matches: 8. CDR3 length: 16 residues. CDR3 nucleotide sequence: TGTGCCAGCAGTGAAGTAGGACAGGGTATGGGCGGGGAGCTGTTTTTT. As protein: CASSEVGQGMGGELFF.

J is TRBJ1-1 and V is TRBV2; 7 positions agree with TRBD1. The CDR3 length is 13 residues. Germline CDR1 and CDR2: SNHLY and FYNNEI. V shed 6 bases and J 4 bases; nucleotides not matched to a gene: 5. CDR3 in amino acids: CASRATGVTEAFF. As DNA, the CDR3 is TGTGCCAGCAGGGCAACAGGGGTCACTGAAGCTTTCTTT.

This clone was seen a few times. This chain uses TRBV28 with TRBJ2-1, with 9 bases fitting TRBD1. The CDR3 runs to 15 residues. CDR1 is MDHEN and CDR2 is SYDVKM in the germline V gene. With 3 bases clipped from V and 9 bases from J, the junction kept 9 bases outside the gene matches. The CDR3 reads CASSFPKGQGPEQFF. The CDR3 region has the DNA TGTGCCAGCAGTTTCCCAAAGGGACAGGGTCCTGAGCAGTTCTTC.

The DNA of the CDR3 is TGTGCCAGCAGCCTGCAAGGTACGCAGTATTTT. Encoded protein: CASSLQGTQYF. The chain couples TRBV11-2 to TRBJ2-3, with D unclear. V was shortened by 5 bases and J by 8 bases, with 8 bases between the two germline ends. Per the germline V gene, CDR1 is SGHAT and CDR2 is FQNNGV. The CDR3 runs 11 residues.

This clone has just one count. The rearrangement joins TRBV7-9 to TRBJ1-1; D unclear. Germline V gene data show CDR1 as SEHNR and CDR2 as FQNEAQ (reference sequence). This CDR3 has 13 residues. V dropped 2 bases and J dropped 0 bases, with 4 bases sitting between them. CDR3 in amino acids: CASSLFMNTEAFF. In nucleotides, the CDR3 is TGTGCCAGCAGCTTATTTATGAACACTGAAGCTTTCTTT. The variable domain in full, with the rest retrieved from reference TRBV7-9 and TRBJ1-1, is DTGVSQNPRHKITKRGQNVTFRCDPISEHNRLYWYRQTLGQGPEFLTYFQNEAQLEKSRLLSDRFSAERPKGSFSTLEIQRTEQGDSAMYLCASSLFMNTEAFFGQGTRLTVV.

The chain carries TRBV18 and TRBJ2-2; D is unclear. The CDR3 totals 14 residues. V lost 2 bases to trimming and J lost 4 bases, with 8 bases between them. Germline assignment: CDR1 KGHSH and CDR2 LQKENI. In DNA form, the CDR3 reads TGTGCCAGCTCACCAGTATCGGGCACCGGGGAGCTGTTTTTT. Protein: CASSPVSGTGELFF.

The sample holds one count of this clone. J is TRBJ2-1 and V is TRBV7-2; D possibly corresponds to TRBD1 (5 bases). The V gene lost 5 bases and the J gene lost 6 bases, with 17 bases spanning the gap. CDR1 and CDR2 from the germline V gene are SGHTA and FQGNSA. There are 15 residues in the CDR3. The CDR3 sequence is CASSPSWQGFNEQFF. DNA of the CDR3: TGTGCCAGCAGCCCTTCGTGGCAGGGTTTCAATGAGCAGTTCTTC.

This chain links TRBV29-1 with TRBJ1-1; 8 bases fit TRBD1. This CDR3 has 14 amino acids. Trimming cost V 8 bases and J 0 bases; bases outside gene matches: 8. The germline CDR1 and CDR2 sequences are SQVTM and ANQGSEA. The CDR3 protein is CSLQQGVVNTEAFF. The CDR3, as DNA: TGCAGCCTTCAACAGGGGGTGGTGAACACTGAAGCTTTCTTT.

The chain joins TRBV6-6 to TRBJ2-5; D not resolved. The germline V gene encodes CDR1 MNHNY and CDR2 SVGAGI (reference sequence). The CDR3 is 13 amino acids. V gave up 4 bases and J gave up 1 base, with 7 bases separating them. This CDR3 is CASSFPPQETQYF. CDR3 DNA sequence: TGTGCCAGCAGTTTCCCACCCCAAGAGACCCAGTACTTC.

The V gene is TRBV7-2, the J gene TRBJ2-1; 14 nucleotides agree with TRBD2. This CDR3 is 18 amino acids long. Germline CDR1 SGHTA, CDR2 FQGNSA. V shed 6 bases and J 5 bases; nucleotides not matched to a gene: 12. This CDR3 reads CASSRGLAGGTKDNEQFF. The CDR3 DNA reads as TGTGCCAGCAGTCGCGGACTAGCGGGAGGTACGAAAGACAATGAGCAGTTCTTC.